The entry that follows covers one TCR beta chain sequence. The sample holds one count of this clone. The target of this receptor is not known. One base away there is no much larger clone; base qualities are not given. TCRbeta CDR3 regions were amplified from genomic DNA using the immunoSEQ Assay, a bias-controlled multiplex PCR. Per the authors' processing: The number of nucleated cells in each sample was estimated by amplification of reference gene primers within the assay. To quantify the absolute abundance of each unique TCRbeta CDR3 rearrangement, sequence reads were collapsed and filtered. Productive Simpson clonality was computed per sample as the square root of Simpson's diversity index over productive rearrangements. Not all clones reach the TCRdb copy of this immuneACCESS table, which keeps in-frame sequences only. Checked studies attribute under half of the gap to unresolved V genes and leave the rest unexplained. For V, J and clone size, that table is used; D and trimming come from the DNA. The sample table holds more than 60,000 clones, of which more than 70% were seen once. Clones ranked in the top ten supply less than 8% of the sample.

Each collaborating institution followed its own protocols to collect whole blood in K2EDTA tubes. For TCRbeta analysis, collaborators shipped samples in one of three forms: frozen whole blood, isolated PBMCs, or DNA extracted from either of those sample types. CDR1 SGHAT and CDR2 FQNNGV were looked up in the germline V gene. From its cysteine to its phenylalanine, the CDR3 spans 15 amino acids. Only CDR3 DNA is held: 45 bases, read in frame from base 1. V and J lose 4 bases and 2 bases, and a span of 15 bases separates them. The sample originates from a study of blood T cell repertoires in COVID-19 (dated by TCRdb to 2020 to 2022). Some background on the complete study: The collaborator samples originated in the United States, Italy and Spain and spanned the acute and convalescent phases of COVID-19. The samples were drawn from the first 160 participants of the ongoing ImmuneRACE study and from some 1,300 subjects provided by 6 global collaborators. A de-identified subject ID, COVID-19 status, age in years and sex were almost always included in the sample metadata. The repertoires were released in a freely available public database intended as a resource for research on the immune response to SARS-CoV-2. The material from the prospective study consisted of cDNA or gDNA derived from T cells, B-cell-depleted T cells, or PBMCs. Where available, HLA class I and class II types were obtained from metadata supplied by the sample provider rather than from assay-based typing. Subjects who had been exposed to COVID-19, were actively infected with it, or had recovered from it provided the deeply sampled blood TCRbeta repertoires that made up the dataset.

Results the study describes overall, beyond this receptor: Clinical and demographic metadata were provided uncurated, with the amount varying by source and participant.

Sequencing was performed on peripheral blood. This clonotype originated in a man in his 60s with acute or convalescent COVID-19. The chain uses TRBV11-2 and TRBJ2-7; TRBD1 is a possible D gene, resting on 6 matching bases. The nucleotide sequence is given as TGTGCCAGCAGCTCACCACGGGACAACCCCTACGAGCAGTACTTC. It translates as CASSSPRDNPYEQYF. The entire variable domain, with the stretches around the CDR3 drawn from the reference TRBV11-2 and TRBJ2-7 proteins, is EAGVAQSPRYKIIEKRQSVAFWCNPISGHATLYWYQQILGQGPKLLIQFQNNGVVDDSQLPKDRFSAERLKGVDSTLKIQPAKLEDSAVYLCASSSPRDNPYEQYFGPGTRLTVT.